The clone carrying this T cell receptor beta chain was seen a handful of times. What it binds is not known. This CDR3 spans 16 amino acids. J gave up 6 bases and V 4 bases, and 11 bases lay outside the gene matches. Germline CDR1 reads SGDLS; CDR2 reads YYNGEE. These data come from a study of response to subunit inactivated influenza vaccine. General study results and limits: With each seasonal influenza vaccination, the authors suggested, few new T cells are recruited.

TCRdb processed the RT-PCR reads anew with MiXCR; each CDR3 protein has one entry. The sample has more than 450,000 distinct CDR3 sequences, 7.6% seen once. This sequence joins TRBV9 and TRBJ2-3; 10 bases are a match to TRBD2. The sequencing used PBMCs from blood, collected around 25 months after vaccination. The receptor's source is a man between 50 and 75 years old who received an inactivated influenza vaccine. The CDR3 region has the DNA TGTGCCAGCAGCCCACTAGCGGGGCCCCGGGGGGATACGCAGTATTTT. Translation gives CASSPLAGPRGDTQYF. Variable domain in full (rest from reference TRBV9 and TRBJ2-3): DSGVTQTPKHLITATGQRVTLRCSPRSGDLSVYWYQQSLDQGLQFLIQYYNGEERAKGNILERFSAQQFPDLHSELNLSSLELGDSALYFCASSPLAGPRGDTQYFGPGTRLTVL.